A single T cell receptor beta chain is shown here with its context. These data come from a study of cytomegalovirus exposure and HLA in healthy donors. The PCR used 60 Vbeta and 13 Jbeta primers. Produced via immunoSEQ multiplex PCR; TCRdb's table is partial and in-frame only. The sample includes under 200,000 clones, about 75% of them seen just once. This CDR3 spans 11 amino acids. Trimming removed 5 bases at V and 7 bases at J, with 9 bases between. Germline assignment: CDR1 DFQATT and CDR2 SNEGSKA (reference sequence). The chain uses TRBV20-1 and TRBJ2-1; D gene unclear. This TCR was recovered from a man aged 18 to 30 in good health and CMV-seronegative. Sample: PBMCs. CDR3: CSAEVWNEQFF. CDR3 nucleotide sequence: TGCAGTGCTGAGGTCTGGAATGAGCAGTTCTTC.